The T cell receptor beta chain described here comes from a study of T cell repertoires in aging, cancer and after chemotherapy. Study as a whole: Donor ages fell into six groups from 30 or younger up to 70 or older. Healthy donor repertoires were recorded over several months to years and showed clear clonal overlap. Study-level results: Across the chemotherapy interval, each cancer cohort showed higher median generation probability, suggesting thymic rebound.

From germline, CDR1 is SGHNT and CDR2 YYREEE (reference sequence). The CDR3 length is 13 residues. Trimming shortened V by 5 bases and J by 0 bases, and 7 bases separated the two germline ends. TCR beta rearrangements were amplified from peripheral blood genomic DNA. Rearranged V-D-J TRB sequences were amplified with a mixed TRB-A/B primer pool. TCRdb ran MiXCR on the multiplex PCR reads and lists one entry per CDR3 protein. The repertoire holds 9,000 to 9,500 distinct CDR3 sequences, with 34% as singletons. This clonotype was detected only a few times. The antigen remains unidentified. This receptor was obtained from a human donor in good health. Sequenced: blood. The chain combines TRBV5-4 with TRBJ2-3; D is undetermined. The CDR3 DNA reads TGTGCCAGCAGGTTGACTAGCACAGATACGCAGTATTTT. The encoded protein is CASRLTSTDTQYF.